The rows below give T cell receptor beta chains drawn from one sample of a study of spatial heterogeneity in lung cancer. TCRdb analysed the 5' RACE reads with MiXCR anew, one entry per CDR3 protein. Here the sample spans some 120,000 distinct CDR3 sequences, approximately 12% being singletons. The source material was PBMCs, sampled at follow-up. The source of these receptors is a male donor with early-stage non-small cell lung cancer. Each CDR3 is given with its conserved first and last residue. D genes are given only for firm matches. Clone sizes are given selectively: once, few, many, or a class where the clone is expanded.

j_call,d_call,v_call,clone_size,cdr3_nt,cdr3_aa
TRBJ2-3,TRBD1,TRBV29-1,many,TGCAGCGTTGAGAACGGACAGGGTGGAGGAGATACGCAGTATTTT,CSVENGQGGGDTQYF
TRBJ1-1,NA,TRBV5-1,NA,TGCGCCAGCAGCTCGAACATGGGGACTGAAGCTTTCTTT,CASSSNMGTEAFF
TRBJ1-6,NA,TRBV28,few,TGTGCCAGCAGTTTAGGGCAGGGACTTCAAGGCCGTTCACCCCTCCACTTT,CASSLGQGLQGRSPLHF
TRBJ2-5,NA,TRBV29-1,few,TGCAGCGTTGGGGGGTCGAGTGGAGAGACCCAGTACTTC,CSVGGSSGETQYF
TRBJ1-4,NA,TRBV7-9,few,TGTGCCAGCAGCAGTACGAGAAGGGAGGATGAAAAACTGTTTTTT,CASSSTRREDEKLFF
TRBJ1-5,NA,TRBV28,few,TGTGCCAGCACTTGGGGTAATCAGCCCCAGCATTTT,CASTWGNQPQHF
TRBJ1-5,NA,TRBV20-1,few,TGCAGTGCTAGTGAAGGAAAGAGCAATCAGCCCCAGCATTTT,CSASEGKSNQPQHF
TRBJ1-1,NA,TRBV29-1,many,TGCAGCGTTGACACGGGACAACAGAACACTGAAGCTTTCTTT,CSVDTGQQNTEAFF
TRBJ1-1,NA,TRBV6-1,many,TGTGCCAGCATTAAAGGAGGGAACACTGAAGCTTTCTTT,CASIKGGNTEAFF
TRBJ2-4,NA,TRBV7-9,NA,TGTGCCAGCAGCCTACAGACGTCAGCCAAAAACATTCAGTACTTC,CASSLQTSAKNIQYF
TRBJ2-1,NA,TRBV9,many,TGTGCCAGCAGCGTAGGGAGGGGCTCCTACAATGAGCAGTTCTTC,CASSVGRGSYNEQFF
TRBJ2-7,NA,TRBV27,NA,TGTGCCAGCAGTTTAAGTGGTCTCCTGGGACGGGGCCACGAGCGGTACTTC,CASSLSGLLGRGHERYF
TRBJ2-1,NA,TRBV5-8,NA,TGTGCCAGCAGCTCCGGAGGGGGTATCTACAATGAGCAGTTCTTC,CASSSGGGIYNEQFF
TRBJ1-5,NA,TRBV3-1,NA,TGTGCCAGCTCGACGGCGAGTTTAAGCAATCAGCCCCAGCATTTT,CASSTASLSNQPQHF
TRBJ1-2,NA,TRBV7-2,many,TGTGCCAGCAGCTTAGTACTTGAGAATGGCTACACCTTC,CASSLVLENGYTF
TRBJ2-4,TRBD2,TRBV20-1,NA,TGCAGTGCTAGAGTCGGGAGCGGGGGGGCCGAGGACATTCAGTACTTC,CSARVGSGGAEDIQYF
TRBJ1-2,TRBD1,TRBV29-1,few,TGCAGCGTTGTCGGTGGGGACAGTTATAACTATGGCTACACCTTC,CSVVGGDSYNYGYTF
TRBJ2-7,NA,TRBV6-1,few,TGTGCCAGCAGTGATATTACGGAGCAGTACTTC,CASSDITEQYF
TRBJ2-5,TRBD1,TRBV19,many,TGTGCCAGTTCCCAGGGGGCCGGGGAGACCCAGTACTTC,CASSQGAGETQYF
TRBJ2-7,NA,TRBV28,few,TGTGCCAGCAGTTCTTTCTTTGAGGGCGGGCCCCTCTCTTCCTACGAGCAGTACTTC,CASSSFFEGGPLSSYEQYF
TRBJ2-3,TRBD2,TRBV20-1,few,TGCAGCAACCTAGCGGGGAGTCCTGATACGCAGTATTTT,CSNLAGSPDTQYF
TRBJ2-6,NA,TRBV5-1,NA,TGCGCCAGCACCCTCGGGCGCTCCCTTGGGGCCAACGTCCTGACTTTC,CASTLGRSLGANVLTF
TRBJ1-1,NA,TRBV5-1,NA,TGCGCCAGCAGCTTGAAGGGGGAGGTGAAGAACACTGAAGCTTTCTTT,CASSLKGEVKNTEAFF
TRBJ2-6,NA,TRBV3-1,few,TGTGCCAGCAGCCCGAGGCGGGCCCCAGGGGGGGCCAACGTCCTGACTTTC,CASSPRRAPGGANVLTF
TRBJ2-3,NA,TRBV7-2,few,TGTGCCAGCAGCTCCCTCGGGGGCCACACAGATACGCAGTATTTT,CASSSLGGHTDTQYF